Listed here is a single T cell receptor (beta chain). These data belong to a study of blood T cell repertoires in COVID-19. Study at large: From T cells, B-cell-depleted T cells, or PBMCs came the material, which was cDNA or gDNA.

Germline CDR1 and CDR2: SNHLY and FYNNEI. The V segment lost 8 bases and the J segment 6 bases; nucleotides outside the gene matches: 6. The CDR3 consists of 13 residues. In the authors' workflow: Estimation of nucleated cell counts relied on the amplification of reference gene primers. The protocol was immunoSEQ multiplex PCR, while the TCRdb copy is restricted to in-frame clones and leaves out a portion. V and J calls and clone size are given by that table; D and trimming were obtained from the DNA. The sample has approximately 300,000 clones; 85% are singletons. The clonotype comes from a woman aged 50 to 60 with active or convalescent COVID-19. The sample taken for sequencing was peripheral blood. V is TRBV2 and J is TRBJ1-4, with 7 bases identical to TRBD1. CDR3 coding DNA: TGTGCCAGCGGAGACAGGGCGGATGAAAAACTGTTTTTT. The encoded protein is CASGDRADEKLFF.